This T cell receptor beta chain is from a study of blood T cell repertoires in COVID-19. From germline, CDR1 is SGHTA and CDR2 FQGNSA. With 1 base removed from V and 4 bases from J, the gap between germline ends came to 14 bases. The CDR3 extends over 15 amino acids. Original processing methods: Scientists estimated how many nucleated cells there were by amplifying reference gene primers. Assay used: immunoSEQ multiplex PCR; TCRdb lists only in-frame clones, some missing. Clone size and the V and J calls come from that table; the DNA yielded D and trimming. Of tens of thousands of clones listed, roughly 91% are singletons.

This TCR was recovered from a human donor in a cohort sampled during active COVID-19. The specimen was peripheral blood. The rearrangement links TRBV7-2 to TRBJ2-7, with D maybe TRBD2 (5 bases). The CDR3, as DNA: TGTGCCAGCAGCTTAGGTAGCACCTCGGGGTACGAGCAGTACTTC. Translation: CASSLGSTSGYEQYF.